This passage covers 11 T cell receptor beta chains from one sample sequenced in a study of blood T cell repertoires in COVID-19. Using immunoSEQ multiplex PCR, the repertoire was profiled, and TCRdb retains in-frame clones only, with some absent. The sample has about 32,000 clones, about 92% seen once; the top ten hold over 0.85%. What was sequenced was peripheral blood. The receptors originated from a male donor with active COVID-19.

The chain has TRBV19 and TRBJ2-1; D perhaps matches TRBD2 (5 bases). The V end lost 11 bases, the J end lost 0 bases, and 17 bases lay between the germline ends. The V gene's germline CDR1 is LNHDA and CDR2 SQIVND (reference sequence). The CDR3 has 15 amino acids. For the CDR3, the DNA is TGTGCCTCCAGAGGGAAAGAGGGCTCCTACAATGAGCAGTTCTTC. It codes for CASRGKEGSYNEQFF.

A few counts support this clone. The rearrangement joins TRBV30 to TRBJ1-2; 10 nucleotides match TRBD1. The CDR3 is made up of 13 amino acids. Germline values: CDR1 GTSNPN, CDR2 SVGIG (reference sequence). J lost 6 bases, V lost 2 bases, and 3 bases had no gene match. CDR3 loop: CAWSIGTGDGYTF. Written as DNA, the CDR3 is TGTGCCTGGAGTATAGGGACAGGGGATGGCTACACCTTC.

This rearrangement joins TRBV27 to TRBJ1-1; TRBD1 is a possible D gene (5 bases). Germline V CDR1 and CDR2: MNHEY, SMNVEV (reference sequence). With 3 bases removed from V and 5 bases from J, the gap between germline ends came to 13 bases. The CDR3 sequence is 14 residues long. The CDR3 region is CASSLGLFGTEAFF. CDR3 sequence (DNA): TGTGCCAGCAGTTTGGGACTCTTTGGGACTGAAGCTTTCTTT.

The sample holds one count of this clone. The chain recombines TRBV3-1 (or the pseudogene TRBV3-2) with TRBJ1-4; D perhaps matches TRBD1 (5 bases). This CDR3 is built from 13 residues. Trimming pared 1 base from V and 8 bases from J, leaving 8 bases between. Germline values: CDR1 LGHDT, CDR2 YNNKEL (reference sequence). The CDR3 nucleotides are TGTGCCAGCAGCCAAGGGGGCCAGGAAAAACTGTTTTTT. This gives the protein CASSQGGQEKLFF.

The chain links TRBV5-3 to TRBJ2-3; unclear D gene. TRBV5-3 is identified as an open reading frame with a role that is uncertain. This CDR3 comprises 10 residues. V was shortened by 1 base and J by 9 bases, with 3 bases between the two germline ends. This chain's CDR3 is CARSLSTQYF. As DNA, the CDR3 is TGTGCCAGAAGCTTGTCAACGCAGTATTTT.

The CDR3 is CASSLQVSYNSPLHF. Written as DNA, the CDR3 is TGTGCCAGCAGTTTGCAGGTCTCCTATAATTCACCCCTCCACTTT. The chain joins TRBV27 to TRBJ1-6; D is unresolved. Deletions cut 3 bases from V and 0 bases from J, with 6 bases between. Germline CDR1 reads MNHEY; CDR2 reads SMNVEV (reference sequence). This CDR3 comprises 15 residues.

The V gene is TRBV7-3, the J gene TRBJ2-1; 12 bases match TRBD2. CDR3 length: 15 amino acids. V trimming: 4 bases; J trimming: 6 bases; junction bases outside the gene matches: 4. Germline V gives CDR1 SGHTA, CDR2 FQGTGA. CDR3 region: CASSSGLAGINEQFF. For the CDR3, the DNA is TGTGCCAGCAGCTCTGGACTAGCGGGGATCAATGAGCAGTTCTTC. Variable domain in full (rest from reference TRBV7-3 and TRBJ2-1): GAGVSQTPSNKVTEKGKYVELRCDPISGHTALYWYRQSLGQGPEFLIYFQGTGAADDSGLPNDRFFAVRPEGSVSTLKIQRTERGDSAVYLCASSSGLAGINEQFFGPGTRLTVL.

This clone was seen a single time. The V call is TRBV5-1, the J call TRBJ2-2; possible D gene TRBD1, 6 bases. This CDR3 has 14 residues. CDR1 SGHRS and CDR2 YFSETQ come from the germline V gene. Trimming took 4 bases from V and 7 from J, leaving 14 bases between them. The CDR3 region is CASSPTGRGGELFF. The CDR3, as DNA: TGCGCCAGCAGCCCGACAGGTCGGGGCGGGGAGCTGTTTTTT.

The rearrangement links TRBV3-1 (or the pseudogene TRBV3-2) to TRBJ2-1; 9 nucleotides match TRBD1. With 1 base clipped from V and 7 bases from J, the junction kept 2 bases outside the gene matches. CDR1 is LGHDT and CDR2 is YNNKEL in the germline V gene (reference sequence). The CDR3 contains 14 residues. The CDR3 loop reads CASSQGGTGNEQFF. The CDR3 DNA reads as TGTGCCAGCAGCCAAGGCGGGACAGGGAATGAGCAGTTCTTC.

The rearrangement links TRBV5-1 to TRBJ2-7, with 8 bases matching TRBD1. Germline lookup yields CDR1 SGHRS and CDR2 YFSETQ. The CDR3 extends over 15 amino acids. V lost 1 base, J lost 1 base, and 4 bases stayed unmatched. CDR3 loop: CASSLYTGGSYEQYF. The CDR3 coding sequence is TGCGCCAGCAGCTTGTATACAGGGGGGTCCTACGAGCAGTACTTC.

This chain connects TRBV2 to TRBJ2-7, with TRBD1 matching over 9 bases. V gave up 6 bases and J gave up 4 bases; unmatched junction bases: 16. Germline assignment: CDR1 SNHLY and CDR2 FYNNEI. This CDR3 spans 17 amino acids. CDR3 protein: CASRRSSEDRGHYEQYF. The DNA of the CDR3 is TGTGCCAGCAGGAGGAGCAGTGAGGACAGGGGACATTACGAGCAGTACTTC.